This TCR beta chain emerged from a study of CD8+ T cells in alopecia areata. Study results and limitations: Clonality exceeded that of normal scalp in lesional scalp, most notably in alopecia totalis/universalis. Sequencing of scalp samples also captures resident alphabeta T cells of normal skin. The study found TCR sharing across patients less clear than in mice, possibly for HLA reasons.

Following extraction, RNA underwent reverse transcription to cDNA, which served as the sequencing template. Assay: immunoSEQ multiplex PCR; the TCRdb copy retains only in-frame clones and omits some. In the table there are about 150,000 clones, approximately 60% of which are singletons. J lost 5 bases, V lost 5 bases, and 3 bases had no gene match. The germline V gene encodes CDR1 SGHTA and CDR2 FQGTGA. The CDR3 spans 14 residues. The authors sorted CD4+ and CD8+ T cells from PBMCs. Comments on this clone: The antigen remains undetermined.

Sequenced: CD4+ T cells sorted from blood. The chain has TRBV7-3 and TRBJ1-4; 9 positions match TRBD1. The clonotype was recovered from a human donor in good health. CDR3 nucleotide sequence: TGTGCCAGCAGCCGACAGGGGGGAAATGAAAAACTGTTTTTT. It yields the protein CASSRQGGNEKLFF.